One sample yielded the 22 T cell receptor beta chains listed below, sequenced in a study of cytomegalovirus exposure and HLA in healthy donors. The PCR employed 60 Vbeta primers together with 13 Jbeta primers. Assay: immunoSEQ multiplex PCR; the TCRdb copy retains only in-frame clones and omits some. The sample consists of around 170,000 clones, roughly 80% of them appearing once. Sequencing was done on a sample of PBMCs. The receptor source for this set is a woman between 18 and 30 years old in good health and CMV-seronegative.

V gene TRBV18 combines with J gene TRBJ1-1; D is ambiguous. V lost 3 bases to trimming and J lost 4 bases, with 9 bases between them. The length of the CDR3 is 13 residues. The V gene's germline CDR1 is KGHSH and CDR2 LQKENI. The CDR3 here is CASSPDRGTEAFF. Written as DNA, the CDR3 is TGTGCCAGCTCACCCGACCGGGGCACTGAAGCTTTCTTT.

The rearrangement links TRBV5-6 to TRBJ2-5; TRBD2 matches at 7 bases. The CDR3 sequence is 14 residues long. Trimming removed 4 bases from V and 6 bases from J; junction bases left unmatched: 9. Germline values: CDR1 SGHDT, CDR2 YYEEEE. The DNA of the CDR3 is TGTGCCAGCAGCCGGGGAGGGGAGAGGAAGACCCAGTACTTC. Translation: CASSRGGERKTQYF.

The genes are TRBV14 and TRBJ2-7; D remains unclear. The CDR3 covers 11 residues. Trimming took 2 bases from V and 6 from J, leaving 5 bases between them. Germline V gene sequence: CDR1 SGHDN, CDR2 FVKESK. The CDR3 is CASSQRSEQYF. As DNA, the CDR3 is TGTGCCAGCAGCCAACGGAGCGAGCAGTACTTC.

DNA of the CDR3: TGTGCCAGCAGGGCCCGGGACAGAAGCAATCAGCCCCAGCATTTT. The encoded protein is CASRARDRSNQPQHF. The V gene is TRBV2, the J gene TRBJ1-5; 7 bases fit TRBD1. The CDR3 has 15 amino acids. Germline V gives CDR1 SNHLY, CDR2 FYNNEI. V shed 6 bases and J 1 base; nucleotides not matched to a gene: 6.

The chain combines TRBV6-6 with TRBJ1-2; 7 bases line up with TRBD1. The CDR3 has 14 amino acids. Germline values: CDR1 MNHNY, CDR2 SVGAGI (reference sequence). With V trimmed by 6 bases and J by 6 bases, 10 bases remained unmatched. This chain's CDR3 is CASRRTGEEHGYTF. DNA for the CDR3: TGTGCCAGCAGAAGAACAGGGGAGGAACATGGCTACACCTTC.

This sequence joins TRBV28 and TRBJ2-7, with a possible D match to TRBD2 (6 bases). Germline CDR1 reads MDHEN; CDR2 reads SYDVKM. The CDR3 is 13 amino acids. Trimming took 10 bases from V and 6 from J, leaving 19 bases between them. CDR3 nucleotides: TGTGCCACCTCCGGGACTCTCCAAGTCGAGCAGTACTTC. Translation gives CATSGTLQVEQYF.

This clone appeared a few times. This CDR3 reads CASSLQGGIEKLFF. The DNA for the CDR3 is TGTGCCAGCAGCTTACAGGGGGGAATTGAAAAACTGTTTTTT. This sequence joins TRBV6-6 and TRBJ1-4; TRBD1 agrees at 8 bases. Germline CDR1 is MNHNY and CDR2 is SVGAGI (reference sequence). V lost 6 bases to trimming and J lost 7 bases; unmatched junction nucleotides: 7. The CDR3 spans 14 residues.

The V call is TRBV7-9, the J call TRBJ2-1; 7 bases agree with TRBD1. The CDR3 extends over 13 amino acids. After removal of 4 bases from V and 6 bases from J, the junction contained 3 bases not matched to a gene. Germline V CDR1 and CDR2: SEHNR, FQNEAQ (reference sequence). This chain's CDR3 is CASSSTGVNEQFF. The CDR3 DNA sequence: TGTGCCAGCAGCTCAACAGGGGTCAATGAGCAGTTCTTC.

The chain is built from TRBV19 and TRBJ1-3; D possibly corresponds to TRBD1 (6 bases). CDR3 length equals 15 residues. V lost 6 bases to trimming and J lost 4 bases, with 16 bases between them. Germline V CDR1 and CDR2: LNHDA, SQIVND (reference sequence). Written as DNA, the CDR3 is TGTGCCAGTAGCGCCTTGCGGGGGCAAGGAAACACCATATATTTT. Its translation is CASSALRGQGNTIYF. Full variable domain (rest looked up from reference TRBV19 and TRBJ1-3): DGGITQSPKYLFRKEGQNVTLSCEQNLNHDAMYWYRQDPGQGLRLIYYSQIVNDFQKGDIAEGYSVSREKKESFPLTVTSAQKNPTAFYLCASSALRGQGNTIYFGEGSWLTVV.

The chain carries TRBV5-4 and TRBJ2-7, with D unresolved. This CDR3 comprises 12 residues. V lost 0 bases, J lost 7 bases, and 8 bases lay in between. Germline CDR1 SGHNT, CDR2 YYREEE (reference sequence). The CDR3 loop reads CASSLGAREQYF. The CDR3 DNA reads TGTGCCAGCAGCTTGGGAGCGAGAGAGCAGTACTTC.

This chain joins TRBV7-2 and TRBJ2-1; 11 positions match TRBD2. The V gene end was trimmed by 3 bases and the J gene end by 5 bases; junction bases not matched to a gene: 6. The germline CDR1 and CDR2 sequences are SGHTA and FQGNSA. The CDR3 is made up of 16 amino acids. Written as DNA, the CDR3 is TGTGCCAGCAGCTTCAGCGTGGGACTAGCGGACAATGAGCAGTTCTTC. This encodes CASSFSVGLADNEQFF.

This chain links TRBV10-2 with TRBJ2-1, with TRBD1 as a possible D gene (7 bases). In germline, CDR1 is WSHSY, CDR2 SAAADI. This CDR3 has 14 amino acids. Trimming removed 5 bases at V and 7 bases at J, with 15 bases between. The CDR3 sequence is CASSPSQGGNEQFF. CDR3 DNA sequence: TGCGCCAGCAGTCCTTCGCAGGGGGGAAATGAGCAGTTCTTC.

In this sample, this clone turned up a few times. This chain uses TRBV7-9 with TRBJ2-1; TRBD2 aligns across 7 bases. Germline values: CDR1 SEHNR, CDR2 FQNEAQ (reference sequence). V gave up 1 base and J gave up 9 bases; unmatched junction bases: 6. This CDR3 contains 14 residues. In DNA form, the CDR3 reads TGTGCCAGCAGCTTAGGAGGACTAGACGCTGAGCAGTTCTTC. It is translated as CASSLGGLDAEQFF.

For this clone: The same CDR3 is also encoded by other DNA sequences in this sample. This sequence joins TRBV7-9 and TRBJ2-7, with no clear D. The CDR3 has 13 amino acids. The V end lost 2 bases, the J end lost 0 bases, and 5 bases lay between the germline ends. Germline CDR1 and CDR2: SEHNR and FQNEAQ (reference sequence). CDR3 sequence reads: CASSLPSSYEQYF. In DNA, the CDR3 is TGTGCCAGCAGCTTACCTAGCTCCTACGAGCAGTACTTC.

This clone was counted a single time. The chain recombines TRBV18 with TRBJ2-1, with 9 bases aligning to TRBD1. This CDR3 has 12 amino acids. With 2 bases clipped from V and 15 bases from J, the junction kept 5 bases outside the gene matches. Germline CDR1 is KGHSH and CDR2 is LQKENI. This chain's CDR3 is CASSPRGQGLFF. The CDR3 nucleotides read TGTGCCAGCTCACCAAGGGGACAGGGTCTGTTCTTC.

V gene TRBV2 combines with J gene TRBJ2-7; the D gene is possibly TRBD1 (5 bases). V dropped 5 bases and J dropped 2 bases, with 13 bases sitting between them. CDR3 length: 14 amino acids. Germline V CDR1 and CDR2: SNHLY, FYNNEI. The CDR3 protein is CASSFDSPTYEQYF. The CDR3 coding sequence is TGTGCCAGCAGTTTTGACAGTCCTACCTACGAGCAGTACTTC.

V and J are TRBV7-9 and TRBJ2-1, with no clear D. The CDR3 covers 13 residues. Germline CDR1 reads SEHNR; CDR2 reads FQNEAQ (reference sequence). V shed 3 bases and J shed 4 bases, with 7 bases lying between them. The CDR3 coding sequence is TGTGCCAGCAGCTTTGAGTTGTACAATGAGCAGTTCTTC. Its protein is CASSFELYNEQFF.

This clone has only one observation. This sequence joins TRBV2 and TRBJ1-1; a possible D gene is TRBD1 (6 bases). V gave up 4 bases and J gave up 4 bases, with 10 bases separating them. The CDR3 sequence is 13 residues long. The germline V gene has CDR1 SNHLY and CDR2 FYNNEI. CDR3 region: CASSGQGSTEAFF. The DNA for the CDR3 is TGTGCCAGCAGTGGCCAGGGGAGCACTGAAGCTTTCTTT.

The V gene is TRBV18, the J gene TRBJ2-7, with a tentative D call TRBD2 (6 bases). V was pared by 6 bases and J by 2 bases, with 17 bases between. The germline V gene encodes CDR1 KGHSH and CDR2 LQKENI. The length of the CDR3 is 15 residues. In DNA, the CDR3 is TGTGCCAGCTCCCAGAGTAGGGACTCCACCTACGAGCAGTACTTC. Translating it yields CASSQSRDSTYEQYF.

The chain employs TRBV7-6 and TRBJ2-7, with TRBD2 matching 8 bases. The CDR3 spans 17 residues. From germline, CDR1 is SGHVS and CDR2 FNYEAQ. With 3 bases clipped from V and 6 bases from J, the junction kept 16 bases outside the gene matches. CDR3 in amino acids: CASSFGGGRSLSGEQYF. The CDR3, as DNA: TGTGCCAGCAGCTTCGGTGGCGGGAGGTCCTTATCGGGCGAGCAGTACTTC.

The chain uses TRBV5-1 and TRBJ2-3, with 11 bases lining up with TRBD2. The CDR3 sequence is 16 residues long. CDR1 is SGHRS and CDR2 is YFSETQ in the germline V gene. V trimming: 4 bases; J trimming: 0 bases; junction bases outside the gene matches: 4. CDR3 region: CASSGWTSGSTDTQYF. DNA of the CDR3: TGCGCCAGCAGCGGCTGGACTAGCGGGAGCACAGATACGCAGTATTTT. Full variable domain (outside the CDR3, taken from reference TRBV5-1 and TRBJ2-3): KAGVTQTPRYLIKTRGQQVTLSCSPISGHRSVSWYQQTPGQGLQFLFEYFSETQRNKGNFPGRFSGRQFSNSRSEMNVSTLELGDSALYLCASSGWTSGSTDTQYFGPGTRLTVL.

The chain recombines TRBV27 with TRBJ2-1; 11 bases map to TRBD2. J was trimmed by 10 bases and V by 5 bases; bases with no gene match: 7. The CDR3 spans 14 residues. Germline V gene lookup returns CDR1 MNHEY and CDR2 SMNVEV (reference sequence). As DNA, the CDR3 is TGTGCCAGCAGTCGGGGACTAGCGGCCCCGGAGCAGTTCTTC. It codes for CASSRGLAAPEQFF.